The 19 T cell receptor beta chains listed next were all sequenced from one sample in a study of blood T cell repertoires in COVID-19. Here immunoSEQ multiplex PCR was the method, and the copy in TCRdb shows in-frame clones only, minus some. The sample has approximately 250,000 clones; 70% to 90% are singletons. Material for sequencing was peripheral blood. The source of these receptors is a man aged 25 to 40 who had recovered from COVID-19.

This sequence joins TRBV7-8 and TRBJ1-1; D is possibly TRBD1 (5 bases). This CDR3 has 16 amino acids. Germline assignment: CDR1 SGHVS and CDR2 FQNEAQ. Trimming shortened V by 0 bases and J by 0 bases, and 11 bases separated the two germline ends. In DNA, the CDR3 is TGTGCCAGCAGCTTAGCGCTTGGGGGGGTGAACACTGAAGCTTTCTTT. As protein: CASSLALGGVNTEAFF. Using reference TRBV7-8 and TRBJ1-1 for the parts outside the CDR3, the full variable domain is GAGVSQSPRYKVAKRGQDVALRCDPISGHVSLFWYQQALGQGPEFLTYFQNEAQLDKSGLPSDRFFAERPEGSVSTLKIQRTQQEDSAVYLCASSLALGGVNTEAFFGQGTRLTVV.

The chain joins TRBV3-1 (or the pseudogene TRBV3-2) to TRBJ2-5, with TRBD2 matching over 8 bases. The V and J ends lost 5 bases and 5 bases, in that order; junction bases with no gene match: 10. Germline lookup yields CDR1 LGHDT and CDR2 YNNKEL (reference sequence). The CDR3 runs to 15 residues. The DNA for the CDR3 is TGTGCCAGCAGCTCGACCGGTAGCGGGACGGAGACCCAGTACTTC. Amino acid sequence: CASSSTGSGTETQYF.

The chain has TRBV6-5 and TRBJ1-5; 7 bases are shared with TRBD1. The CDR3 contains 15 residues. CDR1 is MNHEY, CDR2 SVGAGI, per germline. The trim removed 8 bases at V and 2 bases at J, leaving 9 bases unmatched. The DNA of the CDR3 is TGTGCCAGCGATGGGACAGCCCGGCGCAATCAGCCCCAGCATTTT. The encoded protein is CASDGTARRNQPQHF.

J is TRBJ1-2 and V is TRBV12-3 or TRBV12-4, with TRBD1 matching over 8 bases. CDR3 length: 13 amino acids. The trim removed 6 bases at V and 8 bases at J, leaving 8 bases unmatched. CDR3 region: CASSPGGARGYTF. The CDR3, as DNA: TGTGCCAGCAGCCCAGGGGGCGCCCGGGGCTACACCTTC.

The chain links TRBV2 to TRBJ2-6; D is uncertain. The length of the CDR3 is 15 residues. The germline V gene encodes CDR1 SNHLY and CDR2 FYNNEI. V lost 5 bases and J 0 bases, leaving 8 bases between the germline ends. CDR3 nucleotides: TGTGCCAGCAGTTTTCCCCTCTCTGGGGCCAACGTCCTGACTTTC. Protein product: CASSFPLSGANVLTF. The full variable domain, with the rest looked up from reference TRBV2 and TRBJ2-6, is EPEVTQTPSHQVTQMGQEVILRCVPISNHLYFYWYRQILGQKVEFLVSFYNNEISEKSEIFDDQFSVERPDGSNFTLKIRSTKLEDSAMYFCASSFPLSGANVLTFGAGSRLTVL.

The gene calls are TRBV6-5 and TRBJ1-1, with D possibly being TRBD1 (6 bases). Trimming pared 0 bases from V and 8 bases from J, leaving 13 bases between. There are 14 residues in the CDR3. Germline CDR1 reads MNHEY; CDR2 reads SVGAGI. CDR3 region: CASSYSGGRREAFF. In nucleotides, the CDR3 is TGTGCCAGCAGTTACTCGGGGGGGCGCCGAGAAGCTTTCTTT.

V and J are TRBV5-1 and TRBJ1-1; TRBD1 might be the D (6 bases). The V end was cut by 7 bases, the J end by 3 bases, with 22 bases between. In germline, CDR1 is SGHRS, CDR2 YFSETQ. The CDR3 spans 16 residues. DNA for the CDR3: TGCGCCAGCCTGAAAGACGGGGACATGAGGTACACTGAAGCTTTCTTT. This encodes CASLKDGDMRYTEAFF.

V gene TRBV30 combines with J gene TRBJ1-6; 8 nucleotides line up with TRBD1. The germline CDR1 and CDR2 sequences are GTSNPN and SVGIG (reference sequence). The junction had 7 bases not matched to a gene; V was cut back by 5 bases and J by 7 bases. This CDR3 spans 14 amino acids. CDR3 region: CAWYQGAGNSPLHF. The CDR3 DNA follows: TGTGCCTGGTACCAGGGGGCCGGCAATTCACCCCTCCACTTT.

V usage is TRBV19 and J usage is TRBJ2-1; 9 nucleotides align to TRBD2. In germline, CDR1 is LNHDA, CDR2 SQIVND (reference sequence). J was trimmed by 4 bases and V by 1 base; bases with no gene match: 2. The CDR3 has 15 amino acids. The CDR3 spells CASSIASGGYNEQFF. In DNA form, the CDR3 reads TGTGCCAGTAGTATAGCCAGCGGGGGGTACAATGAGCAGTTCTTC.

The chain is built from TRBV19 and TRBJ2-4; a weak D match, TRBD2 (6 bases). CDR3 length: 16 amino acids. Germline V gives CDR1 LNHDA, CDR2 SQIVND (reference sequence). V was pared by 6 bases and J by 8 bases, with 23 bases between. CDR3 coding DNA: TGTGCCAGTAGCACCCCTAGCGCCGGAAAGCGGCACATTCAGTACTTC. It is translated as CASSTPSAGKRHIQYF.

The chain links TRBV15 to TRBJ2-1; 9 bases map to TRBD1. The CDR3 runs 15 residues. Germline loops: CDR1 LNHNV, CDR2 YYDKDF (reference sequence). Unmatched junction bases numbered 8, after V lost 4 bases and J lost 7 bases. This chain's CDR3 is CATSISQGAVNEQFF. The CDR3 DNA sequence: TGTGCCACCAGCATTTCACAGGGGGCGGTTAATGAGCAGTTCTTC. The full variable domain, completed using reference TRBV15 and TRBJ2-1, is DAMVIQNPRYQVTQFGKPVTLSCSQTLNHNVMYWYQQKSSQAPKLLFHYYDKDFNNEADTPDNFQSRRPNTSFCFLDIRSPGLGDTAMYLCATSISQGAVNEQFFGPGTRLTVL.

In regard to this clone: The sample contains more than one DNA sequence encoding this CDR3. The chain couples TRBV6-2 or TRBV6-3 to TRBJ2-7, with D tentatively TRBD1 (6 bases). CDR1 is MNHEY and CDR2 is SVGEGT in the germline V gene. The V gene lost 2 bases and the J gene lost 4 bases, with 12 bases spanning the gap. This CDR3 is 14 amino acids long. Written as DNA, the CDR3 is TGTGCCAGCAGTTACCCACAGGGCCCTTACGAGCAGTACTTC. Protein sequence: CASSYPQGPYEQYF.

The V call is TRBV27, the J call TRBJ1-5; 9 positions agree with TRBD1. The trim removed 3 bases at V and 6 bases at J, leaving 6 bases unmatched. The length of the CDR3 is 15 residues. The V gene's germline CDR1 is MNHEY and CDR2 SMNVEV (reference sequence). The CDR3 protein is CASSFNRGLAQPQHF. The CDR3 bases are TGTGCCAGCAGTTTCAACAGGGGGCTCGCTCAGCCCCAGCATTTT.

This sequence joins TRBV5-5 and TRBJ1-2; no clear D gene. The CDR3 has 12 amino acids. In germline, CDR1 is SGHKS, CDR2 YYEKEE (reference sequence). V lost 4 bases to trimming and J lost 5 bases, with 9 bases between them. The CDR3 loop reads CASSGEGYGYTF. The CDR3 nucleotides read TGTGCCAGCAGCGGGGAGGGATATGGCTACACCTTC.

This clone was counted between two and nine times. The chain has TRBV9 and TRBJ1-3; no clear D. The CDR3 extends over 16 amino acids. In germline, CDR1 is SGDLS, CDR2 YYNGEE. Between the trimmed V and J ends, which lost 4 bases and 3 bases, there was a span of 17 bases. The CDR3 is CASSSQQTGFGNTIYF. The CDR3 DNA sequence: TGTGCCAGCAGCTCTCAACAGACGGGATTTGGAAACACCATATATTTT.

CDR3 in amino acids: CASSYRGNSGNTIYF. CDR3 in DNA: TGTGCCAGCAGTTACAGGGGAAACTCTGGAAACACCATATATTTT. This chain connects TRBV6-5 to TRBJ1-3; TRBD1 might be the D (5 bases). Trimming pared 2 bases from V and 0 bases from J, leaving 8 bases between. Germline loops: CDR1 MNHEY, CDR2 SVGAGI. This CDR3 is built from 15 residues.

CDR3 region: CALHRGGNTEAFF. The CDR3 bases are TGTGCACTCCATCGGGGGGGGAACACTGAAGCTTTCTTT. The chain links TRBV6-5 to TRBJ1-1; tentative D call: TRBD1 (5 bases). The CDR3 loop spans 13 amino acids. Looked up from germline, CDR1 is MNHEY and CDR2 is SVGAGI.

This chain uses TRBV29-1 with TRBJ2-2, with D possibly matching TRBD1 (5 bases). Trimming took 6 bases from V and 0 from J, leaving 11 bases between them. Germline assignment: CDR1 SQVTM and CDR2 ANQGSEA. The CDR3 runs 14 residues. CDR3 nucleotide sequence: TGCAGCGTCTGCCGACAGCCGAACACCGGGGAGCTGTTTTTT. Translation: CSVCRQPNTGELFF.

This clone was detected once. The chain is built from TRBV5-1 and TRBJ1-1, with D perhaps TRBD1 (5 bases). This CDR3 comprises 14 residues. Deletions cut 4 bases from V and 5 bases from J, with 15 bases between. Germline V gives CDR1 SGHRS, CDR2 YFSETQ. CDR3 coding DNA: TGCGCCAGCAGCCGAGATGGGGGGATGACTGAAGCTTTCTTT. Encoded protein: CASSRDGGMTEAFF.